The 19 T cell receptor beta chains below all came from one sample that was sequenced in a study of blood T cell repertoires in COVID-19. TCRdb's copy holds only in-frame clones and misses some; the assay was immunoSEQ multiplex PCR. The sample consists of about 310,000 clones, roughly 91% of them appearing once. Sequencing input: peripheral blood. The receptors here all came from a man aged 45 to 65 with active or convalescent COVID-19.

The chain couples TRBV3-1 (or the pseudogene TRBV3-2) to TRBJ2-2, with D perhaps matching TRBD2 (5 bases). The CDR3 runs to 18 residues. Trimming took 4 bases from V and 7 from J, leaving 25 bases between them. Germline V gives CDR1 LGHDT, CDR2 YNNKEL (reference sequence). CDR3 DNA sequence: TGTGCCAGCAGCCGGGGAGTTGGTAGAGCCGGGGATAGCGGGGAGCTGTTTTTT. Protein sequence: CASSRGVGRAGDSGELFF.

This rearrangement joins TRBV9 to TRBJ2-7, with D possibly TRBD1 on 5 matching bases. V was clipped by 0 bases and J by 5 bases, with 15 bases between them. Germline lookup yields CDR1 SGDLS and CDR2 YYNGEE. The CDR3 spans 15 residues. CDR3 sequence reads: CASSVGAGAINEQYF. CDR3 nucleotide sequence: TGTGCCAGCAGCGTAGGGGCTGGGGCAATCAACGAGCAGTACTTC.

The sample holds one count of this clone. CDR3 nucleotides: TGTGCCAGCAGCCCGAAGGACTGGACAGGCCCCCCCTACAATGAGCAGTTCTTC. Its translation is CASSPKDWTGPPYNEQFF. The chain recombines TRBV7-2 with TRBJ2-1, with 7 positions matching TRBD1. The CDR3 has 18 amino acids. Looked up from germline, CDR1 is SGHTA and CDR2 is FQGNSA. J lost 2 bases, V lost 5 bases, and 15 bases had no gene match.

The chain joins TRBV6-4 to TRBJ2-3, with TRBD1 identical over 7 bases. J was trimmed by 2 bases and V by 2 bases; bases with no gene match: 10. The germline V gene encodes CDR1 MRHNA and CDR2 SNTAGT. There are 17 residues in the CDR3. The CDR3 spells CASSDHAKQGNTDTQYF. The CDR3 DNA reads TGTGCCAGCAGTGACCACGCAAAACAGGGGAACACAGATACGCAGTATTTT.

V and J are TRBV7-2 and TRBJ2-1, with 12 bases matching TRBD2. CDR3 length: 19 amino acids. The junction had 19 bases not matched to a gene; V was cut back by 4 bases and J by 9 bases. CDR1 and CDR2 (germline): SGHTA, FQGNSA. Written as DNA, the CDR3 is TGTGCCAGCAGCTCTTCCCACTCGCTAGCGGGAGGGACGCCAGGTGAGCAGTTCTTC. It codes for CASSSSHSLAGGTPGEQFF.

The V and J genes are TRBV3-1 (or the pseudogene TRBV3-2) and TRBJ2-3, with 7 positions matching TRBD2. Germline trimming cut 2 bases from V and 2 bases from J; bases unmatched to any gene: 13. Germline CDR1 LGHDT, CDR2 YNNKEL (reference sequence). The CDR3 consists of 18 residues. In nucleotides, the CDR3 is TGTGCCAGCAGCCAATCTCTTTCGGGGCGGGAGAACACAGATACGCAGTATTTT. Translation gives CASSQSLSGRENTDTQYF.

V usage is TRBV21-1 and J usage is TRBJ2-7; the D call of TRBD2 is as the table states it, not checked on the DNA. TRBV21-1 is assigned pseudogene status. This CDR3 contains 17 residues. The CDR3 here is CASSKDITGGPSYEQYF. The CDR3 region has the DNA TGTGCCAGCAGCAAAGACATTACGGGAGGGCCTAGTTACGAGCAGTACTTC.

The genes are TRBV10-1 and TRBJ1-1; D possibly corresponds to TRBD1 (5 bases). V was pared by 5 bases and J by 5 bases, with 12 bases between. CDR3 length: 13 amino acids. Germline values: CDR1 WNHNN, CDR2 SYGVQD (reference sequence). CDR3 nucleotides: TGCGCCAGCAGTAGGGGCCCCGGGACTGAAGCTTTCTTT. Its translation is CASSRGPGTEAFF.

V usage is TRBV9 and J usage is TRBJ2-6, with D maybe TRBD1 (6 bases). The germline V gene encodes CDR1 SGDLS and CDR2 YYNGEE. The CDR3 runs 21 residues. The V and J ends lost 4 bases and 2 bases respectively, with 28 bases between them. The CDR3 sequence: CASSSALNRGSSVTGANVLTF. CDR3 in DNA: TGTGCCAGCAGCTCTGCTCTAAATAGGGGGAGTAGTGTCACTGGGGCCAACGTCCTGACTTTC. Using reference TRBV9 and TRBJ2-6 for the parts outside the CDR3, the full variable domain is DSGVTQTPKHLITATGQRVTLRCSPRSGDLSVYWYQQSLDQGLQFLIQYYNGEERAKGNILERFSAQQFPDLHSELNLSSLELGDSALYFCASSSALNRGSSVTGANVLTFGAGSRLTVL.

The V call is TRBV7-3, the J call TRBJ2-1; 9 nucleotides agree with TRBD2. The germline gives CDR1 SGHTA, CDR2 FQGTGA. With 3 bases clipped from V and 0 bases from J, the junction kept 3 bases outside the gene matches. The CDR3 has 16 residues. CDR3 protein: CASSFLSGSSYNEQFF. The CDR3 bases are TGTGCCAGCAGCTTCCTTAGCGGGAGCTCCTACAATGAGCAGTTCTTC.

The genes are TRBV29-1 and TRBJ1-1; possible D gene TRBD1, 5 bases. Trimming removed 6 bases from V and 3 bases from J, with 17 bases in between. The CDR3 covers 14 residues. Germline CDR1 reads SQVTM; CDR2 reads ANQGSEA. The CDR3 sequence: CSVEGLRRDTEAFF. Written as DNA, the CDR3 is TGCAGCGTCGAGGGACTCCGGCGGGACACTGAAGCTTTCTTT.

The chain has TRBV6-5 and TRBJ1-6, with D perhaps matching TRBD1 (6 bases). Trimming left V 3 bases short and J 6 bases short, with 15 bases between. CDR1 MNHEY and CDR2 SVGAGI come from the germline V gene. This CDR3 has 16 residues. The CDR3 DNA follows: TGTGCCAGCAGTTATACGAGACAGGAACGTAATTCACCCCTCCACTTT. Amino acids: CASSYTRQERNSPLHF.

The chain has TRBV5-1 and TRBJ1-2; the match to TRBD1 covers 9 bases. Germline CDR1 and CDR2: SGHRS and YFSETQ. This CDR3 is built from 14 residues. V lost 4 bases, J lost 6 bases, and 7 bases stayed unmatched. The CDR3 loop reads CASSVGQGLDGYTF. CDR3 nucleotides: TGCGCCAGCAGCGTCGGACAGGGGCTTGATGGCTACACCTTC. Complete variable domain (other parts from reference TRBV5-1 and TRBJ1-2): KAGVTQTPRYLIKTRGQQVTLSCSPISGHRSVSWYQQTPGQGLQFLFEYFSETQRNKGNFPGRFSGRQFSNSRSEMNVSTLELGDSALYLCASSVGQGLDGYTFGSGTRLTVV.

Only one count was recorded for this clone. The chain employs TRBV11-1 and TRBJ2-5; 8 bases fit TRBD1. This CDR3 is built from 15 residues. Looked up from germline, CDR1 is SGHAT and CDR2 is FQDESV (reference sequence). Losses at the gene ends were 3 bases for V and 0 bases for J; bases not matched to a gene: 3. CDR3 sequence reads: CASSFRDRYQETQYF. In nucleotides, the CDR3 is TGTGCCAGCAGCTTCCGGGACAGGTACCAAGAGACCCAGTACTTC.

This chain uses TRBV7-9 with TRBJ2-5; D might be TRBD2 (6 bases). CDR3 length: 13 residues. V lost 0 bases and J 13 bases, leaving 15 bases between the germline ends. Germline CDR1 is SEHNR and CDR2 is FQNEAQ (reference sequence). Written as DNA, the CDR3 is TGTGCCAGCAGCTTAGCGGCGGGGTCGAAGTCGTACTTC. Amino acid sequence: CASSLAAGSKSYF.

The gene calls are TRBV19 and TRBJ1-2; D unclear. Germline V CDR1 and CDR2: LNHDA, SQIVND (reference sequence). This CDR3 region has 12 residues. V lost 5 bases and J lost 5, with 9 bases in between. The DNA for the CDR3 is TGTGCCAGTAGTGTTCGGTATTATGGCTACACCTTC. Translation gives CASSVRYYGYTF.

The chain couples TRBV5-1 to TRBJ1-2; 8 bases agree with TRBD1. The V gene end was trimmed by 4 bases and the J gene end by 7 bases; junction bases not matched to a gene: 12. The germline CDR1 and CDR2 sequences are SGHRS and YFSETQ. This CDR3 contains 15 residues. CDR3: CASSPSQGQGTGYTF. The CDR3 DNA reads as TGCGCCAGCAGCCCGAGCCAAGGACAGGGAACTGGCTACACCTTC.

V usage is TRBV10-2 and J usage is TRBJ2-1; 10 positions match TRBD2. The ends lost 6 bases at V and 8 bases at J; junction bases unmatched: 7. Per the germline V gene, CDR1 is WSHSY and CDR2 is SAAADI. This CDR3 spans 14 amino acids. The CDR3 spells CASSRTSGGDEQFF. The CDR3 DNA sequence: TGCGCCAGCAGCCGGACTAGCGGAGGGGATGAGCAGTTCTTC.

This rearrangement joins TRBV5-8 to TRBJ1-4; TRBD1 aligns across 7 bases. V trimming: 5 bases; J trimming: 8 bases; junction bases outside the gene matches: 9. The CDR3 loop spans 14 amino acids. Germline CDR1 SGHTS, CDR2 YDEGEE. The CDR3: CASSYRGGIEKLFF. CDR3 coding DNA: TGTGCCAGCAGTTACAGGGGAGGAATCGAAAAACTGTTTTTT.